This note documents a single T cell receptor beta chain sequence. Assay: immunoSEQ multiplex PCR; the TCRdb copy retains only in-frame clones and omits some. The repertoire has more than 85,000 clones, around 87% of them found once; the top ten carry roughly 2%. Specified time point: pretreatment peripheral blood. Locally advanced or metastatic urothelial carcinoma affected the patients. The data belong to a study of PD-L1 blockade in urothelial cancer. Looking at the study overall: Beginning around 2014, patients received atezolizumab, given as 1,200 mg intravenously every 3 weeks. Each participant's history included 0 to 3 prior chemotherapy regimens.

The TCR sequence derives from a man in his 60s with urothelial cancer. The sequencing used PBMCs, collected around atezolizumab (anti-PD-L1) treatment.

CDR3 in DNA: TGCGCCAGCAGCTTGAGTGGCGCGGACAGGGGCTACACCTTC. It yields the protein CASSLSGADRGYTF. V gene TRBV5-1 combines with J gene TRBJ1-2; 7 positions agree with TRBD1. This CDR3 region has 14 residues. With 1 base clipped from V and 8 bases from J, the junction kept 8 bases outside the gene matches. Germline V gene data show CDR1 as SGHRS and CDR2 as YFSETQ.